The clone carrying this T cell receptor (beta chain) was seen a single time. The antigen is undetermined. This record comes from a study of somatic mutations in cytotoxic T cells in rheumatoid arthritis. At the level of the study: Flow-sorting brought some V beta antibody-stained T-cell populations to nearly 100% purity, V beta1+ cells sequenced for TCRB among them. Whole-study findings and limits: Which antigens the expanded CD8+ clones targeted was unknown. Among rheumatoid arthritis patients, TRBV07 appeared slightly underrepresented, and this finding was left without any adjustment for multiple comparisons.

Sequenced by immunoSEQ multiplex PCR; TCRdb stores in-frame clones only, minus some. The sample holds approximately 30,000 clones; around 86% are singletons and the top ten take 8% to 9%. CDR1 is PRHDT and CDR2 is FYEKMQ in the germline V gene (reference sequence). V was pared by 3 bases and J by 10 bases, with 8 bases of the junction left unmatched. The CDR3 has 13 residues. The V call is TRBV13, the J call TRBJ1-1; 7 bases are a match to TRBD1. This clonotype was obtained from an adult with rheumatoid arthritis. The specimen was CD8+ T cells sorted from blood. CDR3 sequence (DNA): TGTGCCAGCAGCTTCCGACAGGGCGGCGGAGCTTTCTTT. Residues: CASSFRQGGGAFF.